The 18 T cell receptor beta chains listed next were all sequenced from one sample in a study of cytotoxic CD8 clonotypes in ibrutinib-treated CLL. Measured with immunoSEQ multiplex PCR; TCRdb has only the in-frame clones, and not every one. The sample lists around 300,000 clones; roughly 80% were seen once. The input for sequencing was PBMCs, taken before ibrutinib treatment. Source of these receptors: a human donor with chronic lymphocytic leukemia.

V and J are TRBV5-1 and TRBJ2-7; D is unresolved. The CDR3 length is 14 residues. Per the germline V gene, CDR1 is SGHRS and CDR2 is YFSETQ. V lost 2 bases and J 4 bases, leaving 13 bases between the germline ends. The CDR3 protein is CASSFETYTYEQYF. CDR3 nucleotides: TGCGCCAGCAGCTTTGAGACTTACACGTACGAGCAGTACTTC.

Of note for this clone: At one of its ends the junction is not consistent with the germline gene, which may arise from a read error. The rearrangement joins TRBV14 to TRBJ2-1; a possible D gene is TRBD2 (6 bases). The CDR3 consists of 13 residues. Germline loops: CDR1 SGHDN, CDR2 FVKESK. CDR3 in DNA: TGTGCCACCAGCGGACTAAACTACAATGAGCAGTTCTTC. Amino acid sequence: CATSGLNYNEQFF.

This chain connects TRBV25-1 to TRBJ2-4; TRBD2 agrees at 12 bases. With 0 bases clipped from V and 8 bases from J, the junction kept 2 bases outside the gene matches. CDR1 MGHDK and CDR2 SYGVNS come from the germline V gene. This CDR3 region has 15 residues. The CDR3 nucleotides read TGTGCCAGCAGTGAATATCCTAGCGGGAGGGACATTCAGTACTTC. Translating gives CASSEYPSGRDIQYF.

The CDR3 reads CASSLAGWAAETQYF. The CDR3 bases are TGTGCCAGCAGCTTAGCCGGTTGGGCAGCCGAGACCCAGTACTTC. This rearrangement joins TRBV11-2 to TRBJ2-5, with D unclear. V was cut by 1 base and J by 5 bases, with 14 bases left in between. Germline V gene sequence: CDR1 SGHAT, CDR2 FQNNGV. The CDR3 runs 15 residues.

The gene calls are TRBV29-1 and TRBJ2-5; D gene uncertain. This CDR3 contains 11 residues. Germline CDR1 reads SQVTM; CDR2 reads ANQGSEA. V was shortened by 3 bases and J by 1 base, with 3 bases between the two germline ends. CDR3 residues: CSVDTQETQYF. CDR3 DNA sequence: TGCAGCGTTGACACCCAAGAGACCCAGTACTTC.

The chain has TRBV28 and TRBJ2-7; D may be TRBD2 (5 bases). The CDR3 is 14 residues long. The germline V and J ends were trimmed by 1 base and 4 bases, with 11 bases remaining between them. CDR1 is MDHEN and CDR2 is SYDVKM in the germline V gene. CDR3 sequence reads: CASSLYGLRYEQYF. The CDR3 nucleotides are TGTGCCAGCAGTTTATATGGACTCCGATACGAGCAGTACTTC.

The chain is built from TRBV9 and TRBJ2-2; no firm D call. The CDR3 is 14 residues long. Germline values: CDR1 SGDLS, CDR2 YYNGEE. V lost 6 bases and J lost 0, with 9 bases in between. The CDR3 coding sequence is TGTGCCAGCACTAAAGGACCGAACACCGGGGAGCTGTTTTTT. Amino acid sequence: CASTKGPNTGELFF.

This clone was seen a few times. The chain employs TRBV19 and TRBJ2-1, with D perhaps TRBD2 (5 bases). The CDR3 runs to 14 residues. In germline, CDR1 is LNHDA, CDR2 SQIVND (reference sequence). V was cut by 1 base and J by 1 base, with 5 bases left in between. CDR3 DNA sequence: TGTGCCAGTAGTATAGCGGGGTCCTACAATGAGCAGTTCTTC. Translation gives CASSIAGSYNEQFF.

In the case of this clone: The junction departs from germline at one end; a sequencing error may be responsible. This chain links TRBV7-7 with TRBJ2-1; TRBD2 matches 11 bases. Per germline, CDR1 SSHAT and CDR2 FNYEAQ (reference sequence). This CDR3 region has 17 residues. The CDR3, as DNA: TGTGCTAGCAGCCCCTATAGCGGGAGGGCCCTCAGGAATGAGCAGTTCTTC. Its translation is CASSPYSGRALRNEQFF.

This chain joins TRBV11-2 and TRBJ2-2, with 8 bases that match TRBD1. From germline, CDR1 is SGHAT and CDR2 FQNNGV. V was pared by 4 bases and J by 6 bases, with 4 bases of the junction left unmatched. CDR3 length equals 14 residues. The CDR3 bases are TGTGCCAGCAGCTCGACAGGGGTTGCCGGGGAGCTGTTTTTT. It is translated as CASSSTGVAGELFF. Drawing the rest from reference TRBV11-2 and TRBJ2-2, the complete variable domain is EAGVAQSPRYKIIEKRQSVAFWCNPISGHATLYWYQQILGQGPKLLIQFQNNGVVDDSQLPKDRFSAERLKGVDSTLKIQPAKLEDSAVYLCASSSTGVAGELFFGEGSRLTVL.

The V call is TRBV30, the J call TRBJ2-5; 9 nucleotides match TRBD2. The CDR3 extends over 15 amino acids. The germline CDR1 and CDR2 sequences are GTSNPN and SVGIG (reference sequence). Unmatched junction bases numbered 7, after V lost 1 base and J lost 4 bases. CDR3 in DNA: TGTGCCTGGAGTGGGGAGCGGGGGGCACGAGAGACCCAGTACTTC. Translation: CAWSGERGARETQYF.

The V call is TRBV5-1, the J call TRBJ2-1, with 8 positions matching TRBD1. The germline V gene encodes CDR1 SGHRS and CDR2 YFSETQ. The CDR3 spans 17 residues. With V trimmed by 0 bases and J by 0 bases, 5 bases remained unmatched. The CDR3 region is CASSLARGPLSYNEQFF. In DNA, the CDR3 is TGCGCCAGCAGCTTGGCCAGGGGGCCGCTCTCCTACAATGAGCAGTTCTTC.

V gene TRBV2 combines with J gene TRBJ1-2, with D perhaps TRBD1 (6 bases). V lost 4 bases, J lost 2 bases, and 11 bases lay in between. This CDR3 is 14 amino acids long. The germline CDR1 and CDR2 sequences are SNHLY and FYNNEI. Here the CDR3 DNA reads TGTGCCAGCAGTGGATGGACAGAGAACTATGGCTACACCTTC. It translates to CASSGWTENYGYTF.

The CDR3 protein is CAWSIFGDILDYGYTF. The CDR3 DNA reads TGTGCCTGGAGTATTTTTGGGGACATACTCGACTATGGCTACACCTTC. The chain has TRBV30 and TRBJ1-2; TRBD1 is a possible D gene (6 bases). In germline, CDR1 is GTSNPN, CDR2 SVGIG (reference sequence). V was trimmed by 2 bases and J by 3 bases, leaving 19 bases between them. This CDR3 has 16 amino acids.

The chain couples TRBV25-1 to TRBJ1-5; D not certain. V was cut by 7 bases and J by 2 bases, with 15 bases left in between. The CDR3 runs to 15 residues. Per germline, CDR1 MGHDK and CDR2 SYGVNS. Here the CDR3 reads CASMAQDQGNQPQHF. DNA for the CDR3: TGTGCCAGCATGGCCCAAGATCAGGGCAATCAGCCCCAGCATTTT.

The chain recombines TRBV6-5 with TRBJ2-7; D uncertain. The V end lost 6 bases, the J end lost 4 bases, and 19 bases lay between the germline ends. Per germline, CDR1 MNHEY and CDR2 SVGAGI. The CDR3 is 15 residues long. CDR3 in amino acids: CASSRGWSTLYEQYF. In nucleotides, the CDR3 is TGTGCCAGCAGCCGTGGATGGTCCACACTATACGAGCAGTACTTC.

The rearrangement uses TRBV19 and TRBJ1-1; D unresolved. Germline-derived CDR1 and CDR2 are LNHDA and SQIVND (reference sequence). This CDR3 is built from 14 residues. V was clipped by 2 bases and J by 1 base, with 8 bases between them. CDR3 nucleotide sequence: TGTGCCAGTAGTATAAGAAGGAGGAACACTGAAGCTTTCTTT. This codes for CASSIRRRNTEAFF.

In this sample, this clone turned up once. The V and J genes are TRBV5-1 and TRBJ1-4; the match to TRBD1 covers 7 bases. The junction had 5 bases not matched to a gene; V was cut back by 3 bases and J by 0 bases. The CDR3 consists of 16 residues. Germline lookup yields CDR1 SGHRS and CDR2 YFSETQ. For the CDR3, the DNA is TGCGCCAGCAGCTCAGGGGACAGAGCAACTAATGAAAAACTGTTTTTT. It encodes CASSSGDRATNEKLFF. The whole variable domain, remainder taken from reference TRBV5-1 and TRBJ1-4, is KAGVTQTPRYLIKTRGQQVTLSCSPISGHRSVSWYQQTPGQGLQFLFEYFSETQRNKGNFPGRFSGRQFSNSRSEMNVSTLELGDSALYLCASSSGDRATNEKLFFGSGTQLSVL.